Listed below are T cell receptor beta chains from one sample, sequenced in a study of cytomegalovirus exposure and HLA in healthy donors. Sequencing was performed with immunoSEQ multiplex PCR; in TCRdb, only in-frame clones are kept and a portion is missing. The table shows approximately 53,000 clones, with around three quarters occurring only once. The sample taken for sequencing was PBMCs. The receptors come from a man aged 30-40 years in good health and CMV-seropositive. CDR3s include the opening cysteine and the closing phenylalanine or tryptophan. Each record gives: clone size, V gene, J gene, D gene, CDR3 protein, CDR3 DNA. D genes are given only for firm matches. Clone size is stated in some rows and not others, as once, few, many or a class when expanded.

size: .
V: TRBV30
J: TRBJ1-2
D: .
CDR3: CAWSVREGVTYGYTF
DNA: TGTGCCTGGAGTGTACGAGAGGGAGTGACATATGGCTACACCTTC

size: .
V: TRBV9
J: TRBJ1-5
D: .
CDR3: CASSEGGGVSPQHF
DNA: TGTGCCAGCAGCGAGGGGGGGGGCGTCTCCCCCCAGCATTTT

size: .
V: TRBV9
J: TRBJ2-7
D: .
CDR3: CASNGGGGSAEQYF
DNA: TGTGCCAGCAATGGAGGAGGCGGATCTGCCGAGCAGTACTTC

size: .
V: TRBV7-9
J: TRBJ1-4
D: TRBD1
CDR3: CASSFDRGLNEKLFF
DNA: TGTGCCAGCAGCTTCGACAGGGGGCTTAATGAAAAACTGTTTTTT

size: .
V: TRBV10-3
J: TRBJ1-5
D: .
CDR3: CAISDLQGTNQPQHF
DNA: TGTGCCATCAGTGACTTGCAGGGGACAAATCAGCCCCAGCATTTT

size: .
V: TRBV19
J: TRBJ1-5
D: TRBD1
CDR3: CASSTGDRVWNLQPQHF
DNA: TGTGCCAGTAGTACAGGGGACAGGGTGTGGAATCTTCAGCCCCAGCATTTT

size: .
V: TRBV4-2
J: TRBJ2-5
D: TRBD2
CDR3: CASSLSGGGQETQYF
DNA: TGTGCCAGCAGTCTTAGCGGGGGGGGTCAAGAGACCCAGTACTTC

size: .
V: TRBV18
J: TRBJ1-2
D: TRBD1
CDR3: CASSPPPGQHVRYGYTF
DNA: TGTGCCAGCTCACCACCCCCGGGACAGCACGTGAGATATGGCTACACCTTC

size: .
V: TRBV5-1
J: TRBJ2-5
D: .
CDR3: CASSLEGRGDQETQYF
DNA: TGCGCCAGCAGCTTGGAAGGGCGGGGCGACCAAGAGACCCAGTACTTC

size: once
V: TRBV11-3
J: TRBJ2-6
D: .
CDR3: CASSPGSSGANVLTF
DNA: TGTGCCAGCAGCCCAGGAAGCTCTGGGGCCAACGTCCTGACTTTC

size: .
V: TRBV7-6
J: TRBJ1-1
D: .
CDR3: CATSTGLNTEAFF
DNA: TGTGCCACTTCAACAGGCTTGAACACTGAAGCTTTCTTT

size: .
V: TRBV5-1
J: TRBJ2-5
D: .
CDR3: CASSPGGGLQETQYF
DNA: TGCGCCAGCAGCCCGGGGGGCGGGCTCCAAGAGACCCAGTACTTC

size: .
V: TRBV7-6
J: TRBJ2-1
D: .
CDR3: CASSLVSRNEQFF
DNA: TGTGCCAGCAGCTTAGTATCCCGGAATGAGCAGTTCTTC

size: .
V: TRBV2
J: TRBJ2-3
D: TRBD2
CDR3: CASRAGLGEGGSTQYF
DNA: TGTGCCAGCAGGGCGGGACTAGGAGAGGGGGGGAGTACGCAGTATTTT

size: .
V: TRBV27
J: TRBJ1-1
D: .
CDR3: CASYHRVTLRPEAFF
DNA: TGTGCCAGCTATCACAGGGTGACCCTACGACCTGAAGCTTTCTTT

size: .
V: TRBV7-2
J: TRBJ1-3
D: TRBD1
CDR3: CASSLTGTGGGNTIYF
DNA: TGTGCCAGCAGCCTTACCGGGACAGGGGGTGGAAACACCATATATTTT

size: .
V: TRBV5-4
J: TRBJ2-2
D: TRBD1
CDR3: CASSARDRGTGELFF
DNA: TGTGCCAGCAGCGCCCGGGACAGGGGAACCGGGGAGCTGTTTTTT

size: .
V: TRBV2
J: TRBJ1-6
D: .
CDR3: CATKGRREPLNSPLHF
DNA: TGTGCCACCAAGGGGAGACGGGAGCCTCTTAATTCACCCCTCCACTTT

size: .
V: TRBV19
J: TRBJ1-5
D: .
CDR3: CASSITGPPQHF
DNA: TGTGCCAGTAGTATAACAGGTCCCCCCCAGCATTTT

size: .
V: TRBV6-1
J: TRBJ2-5
D: .
CDR3: CASSAGWETQYF
DNA: TGTGCCAGCAGTGCGGGATGGGAGACCCAGTACTTC

size: .
V: TRBV5-1
J: TRBJ1-1
D: .
CDR3: CASSLVDTNTEAFF
DNA: TGCGCCAGCAGCTTGGTCGACACTAACACTGAAGCTTTCTTT

size: .
V: TRBV9
J: TRBJ1-2
D: TRBD1
CDR3: CASGRQGPRYGYTF
DNA: TGTGCCAGCGGGCGACAGGGACCTCGCTATGGCTACACCTTC

size: .
V: TRBV5-1
J: TRBJ2-3
D: .
CDR3: CASRQGRTDTQYF
DNA: TGCGCCAGCAGACAGGGCCGCACAGATACGCAGTATTTT

size: .
V: TRBV7-2
J: TRBJ2-2
D: TRBD1
CDR3: CASGRTGYNTGELFF
DNA: TGTGCCAGCGGCCGGACAGGGTATAACACCGGGGAGCTGTTTTTT

size: .
V: TRBV28
J: TRBJ1-5
D: .
CDR3: CASRRRDYQPQHF
DNA: TGTGCCAGCAGACGTCGTGACTATCAGCCCCAGCATTTT

size: .
V: TRBV5-8
J: TRBJ1-2
D: .
CDR3: CASSLVTAVRKDYGYTF
DNA: TGTGCCAGCAGCTTGGTAACCGCGGTCAGAAAGGACTATGGCTACACCTTC

size: .
V: TRBV27
J: TRBJ2-3
D: .
CDR3: CASSLMGAQTGMLTQYF
DNA: TGTGCCAGCAGTCTCATGGGGGCCCAAACAGGCATGCTTACGCAGTATTTT

size: .
V: TRBV25-1
J: TRBJ1-3
D: TRBD1
CDR3: CASRGTGGPGNTIYF
DNA: TGTGCCAGCAGAGGGACAGGGGGCCCTGGAAACACCATATATTTT

size: few
V: TRBV10-3
J: TRBJ1-3
D: .
CDR3: CATLWSSGNTIYF
DNA: TGTGCCACCCTATGGAGCTCTGGAAACACCATATATTTT

size: once
V: TRBV28
J: TRBJ2-7
D: TRBD2
CDR3: CASSLGRRGGYEQYF
DNA: TGTGCCAGCAGTTTGGGCCGTCGGGGGGGCTACGAGCAGTACTTC

size: once
V: TRBV28
J: TRBJ1-2
D: TRBD1
CDR3: CASSLEGAWGYTF
DNA: TGTGCCAGCAGTTTGGAGGGGGCTTGGGGCTACACCTTC

size: .
V: TRBV27
J: TRBJ1-5
D: TRBD1
CDR3: CASSLSTGLQPQHF
DNA: TGTGCCAGCAGTTTATCGACAGGGTTACAGCCCCAGCATTTT

size: .
V: TRBV11-2
J: TRBJ1-2
D: TRBD1
CDR3: CASSLSAGGNYGYTF
DNA: TGTGCCAGCAGCTTATCGGCAGGGGGGAACTATGGCTACACCTTC

size: .
V: TRBV30
J: TRBJ1-4
D: TRBD1
CDR3: CAWKGTGVPTNEKLFF
DNA: TGTGCCTGGAAAGGGACAGGGGTTCCGACTAATGAAAAACTGTTTTTT

size: .
V: TRBV9
J: TRBJ1-1
D: .
CDR3: CASSGGQLMNTEAFF
DNA: TGTGCCAGCAGCGGAGGACAGTTAATGAACACTGAAGCTTTCTTT

size: once
V: TRBV27
J: TRBJ1-5
D: TRBD1
CDR3: CAKKWTGAEQPQHF
DNA: TGTGCCAAAAAATGGACAGGGGCGGAACAGCCCCAGCATTTT

size: .
V: TRBV5-8
J: TRBJ2-3
D: TRBD2
CDR3: CASSLWAGDTDTQYF
DNA: TGTGCCAGCAGCTTGTGGGCGGGGGACACAGATACGCAGTATTTT

size: .
V: TRBV30
J: TRBJ2-2
D: .
CDR3: CAWSTPRPRRGSGELFF
DNA: TGTGCCTGGAGCACACCTCGGCCTCGGAGGGGCTCCGGGGAGCTGTTTTTT

size: .
V: TRBV7-6
J: TRBJ2-7
D: TRBD1
CDR3: CASSSRQGSYEQYF
DNA: TGTGCCAGCAGCTCTCGACAGGGATCCTACGAGCAGTACTTC

size: .
V: TRBV6-1
J: TRBJ1-2
D: .
CDR3: CASSQGWYGYTF
DNA: TGTGCCAGCAGTCAGGGTTGGTACGGCTACACCTTC

size: few
V: TRBV7-9
J: TRBJ1-1
D: .
CDR3: CASTGGVNTEAFF
DNA: TGTGCCAGCACTGGGGGGGTCAACACTGAAGCTTTCTTT

size: .
V: TRBV6-5
J: TRBJ2-1
D: .
CDR3: CASRKAGANNEQFF
DNA: TGTGCCAGCAGAAAGGCGGGGGCGAACAATGAGCAGTTCTTC

size: .
V: TRBV7-2
J: TRBJ1-2
D: TRBD1
CDR3: CASSIQPGQGARGYTF
DNA: TGTGCCAGCAGCATCCAACCGGGACAGGGGGCACGGGGCTACACCTTC

size: .
V: TRBV6-1
J: TRBJ2-2
D: .
CDR3: CASTSGQNTGELFF
DNA: TGTGCCAGCACCTCCGGACAGAACACCGGGGAGCTGTTTTTT

size: .
V: TRBV11-2
J: TRBJ2-7
D: .
CDR3: CASSPLTQGNEQYF
DNA: TGTGCCAGCAGCCCTTTGACACAGGGAAACGAGCAGTACTTC

size: .
V: TRBV5-6
J: TRBJ2-7
D: .
CDR3: CASSFGKGDYEQYF
DNA: TGTGCCAGCAGCTTTGGGAAGGGAGACTACGAGCAGTACTTC

size: .
V: TRBV11-3
J: TRBJ2-6
D: .
CDR3: CASSTLSGANVLTF
DNA: TGTGCCAGCAGCACCCTATCTGGGGCCAACGTCCTGACTTTC

size: .
V: TRBV10-3
J: TRBJ1-3
D: TRBD1
CDR3: CAISGTGGNTIYF
DNA: TGTGCCATCAGCGGGACAGGTGGAAACACCATATATTTT

size: .
V: TRBV7-9
J: TRBJ1-4
D: .
CDR3: CASSIGGTNEKLFF
DNA: TGTGCCAGCAGCATCGGGGGAACTAATGAAAAACTGTTTTTT

size: once
V: TRBV7-3
J: TRBJ2-3
D: TRBD2
CDR3: CASSLTGGADTQYF
DNA: TGTGCCAGCAGCTTAACTGGGGGGGCAGATACGCAGTATTTT

size: .
V: TRBV7-9
J: TRBJ2-3
D: TRBD2
CDR3: CSSSHPSGGAVDTQYF
DNA: TGTTCCAGCAGCCATCCTAGCGGGGGGGCCGTAGATACGCAGTATTTT

size: .
V: TRBV2
J: TRBJ1-1
D: TRBD1
CDR3: CASSRTGTSNTEAFF
DNA: TGTGCCAGCAGTCGGACAGGGACGTCGAACACTGAAGCTTTCTTT

size: .
V: TRBV2
J: TRBJ1-5
D: TRBD1
CDR3: CASSDYRGRNQPQHF
DNA: TGTGCCAGCAGTGATTACAGGGGGCGTAATCAGCCCCAGCATTTT

size: few
V: TRBV5-6
J: TRBJ1-5
D: .
CDR3: CASSFRRGNQPQHF
DNA: TGTGCCAGCAGCTTTAGACGGGGGAATCAGCCCCAGCATTTT

size: once
V: TRBV5-1
J: TRBJ2-2
D: .
CDR3: CASSFMGPGELFF
DNA: TGCGCCAGCAGCTTCATGGGGCCCGGGGAGCTGTTTTTT

size: .
V: TRBV19
J: TRBJ2-1
D: TRBD1
CDR3: CASSPGQNYNEQFF
DNA: TGTGCCAGTAGTCCGGGACAGAACTACAATGAGCAGTTCTTC